The entry below describes one T cell receptor (beta chain). V was clipped by 2 bases and J by 0 bases, with 9 bases between them. The germline V gene has CDR1 MGHDK and CDR2 SYGVNS. The CDR3 length is 15 residues. The data originate from a study of control samples from healthy donors and cancer patients. TCRdb's copy holds only in-frame clones and misses some; the assay was immunoSEQ multiplex PCR. The sample carries tens of thousands of clones, around 84% recorded once. Material: PBMCs. The sequence came from an older man with lung cancer. The J gene is TRBJ2-3, the V gene TRBV25-1; tentative D call: TRBD1 (5 bases). The CDR3 spells CASSEHTGSTDTQYF. The DNA for the CDR3 is TGTGCCAGCAGTGAACATACAGGTAGCACAGATACGCAGTATTTT.